In its sample, the clone carrying this T cell receptor (beta chain) was seen a few times. Its cognate antigen is unknown. TCRdb recomputed calls from the reads with MiXCR, one row per CDR3 protein. This sample yields 200,000 to 300,000 distinct CDR3 sequences, of which approximately 9.1% are seen a single time; over 12% belongs to the top ten. This sample is part of a study of T cell repertoires in cytomegalovirus infection. Study-wide background: CMV infection and matching HLA type were both indicated by public TCR beta signatures.

Study observations and caveats: The response measured ex vivo was dominated by TCR beta clonotypes (HLA-C-restricted and CMV-specific). The cumulative frequency of public TCR beta families distinguished individuals who carried CMV together with the relevant HLA.

Germline-derived CDR1 and CDR2 are SGHRS and YFSETQ. This CDR3 comprises 12 residues. The V segment lost 4 bases and the J segment 5 bases; nucleotides outside the gene matches: 3. This clonotype was obtained from a human donor in good health (CMV status not recorded). Some clones in this sample may be carry-over from other donors' samples. This sequence joins TRBV5-1 and TRBJ2-7, with 7 bases identical to TRBD1. Material: PBMCs. CDR3 residues: CASSKQGHEQYF. In nucleotides, the CDR3 is TGCGCCAGCAGCAAACAGGGGCACGAGCAGTACTTC.